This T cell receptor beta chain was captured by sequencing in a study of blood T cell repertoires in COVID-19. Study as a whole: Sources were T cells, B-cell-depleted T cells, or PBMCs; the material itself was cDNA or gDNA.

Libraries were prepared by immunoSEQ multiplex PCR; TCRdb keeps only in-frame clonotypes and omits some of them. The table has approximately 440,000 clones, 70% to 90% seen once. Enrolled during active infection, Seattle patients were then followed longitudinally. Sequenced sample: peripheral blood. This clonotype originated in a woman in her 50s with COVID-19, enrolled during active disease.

CDR3 in amino acids: CATSDLGGADNEQFF. CDR3 DNA: TGTGCCACCAGTGATTTAGGGGGGGCGGACAATGAGCAGTTCTTC. The chain joins TRBV24-1 to TRBJ2-1; weak D call: TRBD2 (7 bases). With 1 base removed from V and 5 bases from J, the gap between germline ends came to 11 bases. The CDR3 consists of 15 residues. Germline-derived CDR1 and CDR2 are KGHDR and SFDVKD.